This T cell receptor beta chain was recovered during a study of low-dose radiotherapy and immunotherapy resistance in tumors (dated by TCRdb to the early 2020s). For the study in its entirety: In Cohort 1, each fraction delivered 0.5 Gy every 2 weeks, and the prescribed total PTV dose was 6.5 Gy. Nivolumab and ipilimumab were both given intravenously, with nivolumab at a 240 mg flat dose every two weeks and ipilimumab at 1 mg/kg every six weeks. The trial did not randomize participants into treatment groups. Eight patients were included in the translational analysis: three from the first dose cohort and the first five from the second dose cohort. Patients took aspirin 300 mg orally once daily for four cycles, starting on cycle 1 day 1. For Cohort 2, the dose was 1 Gy per fraction given every two weeks, adding up to 13 Gy in total across 26 weeks. Intravenous cyclophosphamide at 200 mg/m2 was administered every two weeks, one day ahead of each radiation and immunotherapy administration.

The sample's time point label, in plain terms: before trial treatment. The donors came from RACIN, which was a single-arm phase I dose-escalation trial that paired nivolumab and ipilimumab with aspirin, low-dose cyclophosphamide and low-dose radiotherapy. Patients were eligible if they had advanced solid tumors that were TIL-negative. The sequencer was an Illumina HiSeq 2500. To make first-strand cDNA, Superscript III was used along with a set of TRAV- and TRBV-specific primers so that both the TCRalpha and TCRbeta chains were covered. TCRs were amplified for 20 PCR cycles with Phusion, using a constant-region primer paired with the adapter attached to the V primers. Amplification of the isolated mRNA was done with the MessageAmp II aRNA Amplification Kit, which involved a roughly 17-hour in vitro transcription at 37 degrees C. mRNA for TCR sequencing was isolated with the Dynabeads mRNA DIRECT Purification Kit. Indexed Illumina adapters were added in a second Phusion PCR of about 24 cycles, and the PCR products were purified with AMPure XP beads. Concerning the study's data processing: Using custom Perl scripts, TCR sequences that encoded the same protein were pooled, out-of-frame sequences were dropped, and the abundance of each clonotype was calculated. Any TCR sequence supported by only a single read was excluded from analysis. The metrics used to describe the repertoires included Shannon entropy, Gini index, clonality, richness, and the frequency of TCRs shared between repertoires. TCRdb trimmed public reads at Q25 via fastp, called clones via MiXCR and kept in-frame beta chains. Every entry covers one CDR3 protein and lists the most common genes and DNA from its rows. The V and J calls, along with clone size, are taken from TCRdb and not from the paper's own processing. This sample lists around 68,000 distinct CDR3 sequences; about 25% were detected once. Jointly, the top ten make up approximately 7% of the sample.

Note on this clonotype: Its antigen remains undetermined. One base away there is no much larger clone; base qualities are not given.

Reading from cysteine to phenylalanine, the CDR3 counts 15 amino acids. CDR3 DNA only is kept here, 45 bases in frame from base 1. The germline ends are 14 bases apart after V is trimmed by 3 bases and J by 2 bases. This receptor was identified in a male donor with rectosigmoid adenocarcinoma. The V gene is TRBV12-3 or TRBV12-4 and the J gene is TRBJ2-7; a tentative D call is TRBD2 (5 bases match). Source: PBMCs, taken before treatment. The CDR3 region: CASSFEVRRPYEQYF. The DNA sequence reads TGTGCCAGCAGTTTCGAGGTCCGGAGGCCCTACGAGCAGTACTTC.